What follows is one T cell receptor (beta chain) and its context. Its antigen is undetermined. The data are from a study of T cell repertoires in cytomegalovirus infection. Germline V gene data show CDR1 as MNHEY and CDR2 as SMNVEV (reference sequence). The CDR3 has 16 residues. V lost 3 bases, J lost 9 bases, and 21 bases lay in between. TCRdb reprocessed the reads with MiXCR, giving one entry per CDR3 protein. The repertoire consists of roughly 800,000 distinct CDR3 sequences, with approximately 32% occurring once and the leading ten covering 13%. The V and J genes are TRBV27 and TRBJ2-1, with D perhaps TRBD1 or TRBD2 (5 bases each). This clonotype was obtained from a human donor in good health (CMV status not recorded). Some clones in this sample may be carry-over from other donors' samples. The sequences come from cultured CD8+ T cells from PBMCs, collected from culture after CMV antigen stimulation. The CDR3 region has the DNA TGTGCCAGCAGTTTTTACTGGGGGAAAGACAATGCTGAGCAGTTCTTC. Its protein is CASSFYWGKDNAEQFF.